The next 6 T cell receptor beta chains were all read from a single sample in a study of blood T cell repertoires in COVID-19. Repertoires were generated with immunoSEQ multiplex PCR, while TCRdb's copy carries only in-frame clones and drops some. The sample lists 35,000 to 40,000 clones, 70% to 90% occurring once. Source material: peripheral blood. Every receptor here comes from a man between 60 and 70 years old with COVID-19, enrolled during active disease.

The rearrangement joins TRBV7-2 to TRBJ2-1, with unresolved D. The CDR3 totals 15 residues. CDR1 and CDR2 (germline): SGHTA, FQGNSA. V was shortened by 3 bases and J by 5 bases, with 14 bases between the two germline ends. Here the CDR3 DNA reads TGTGCCAGCAGCTTTTTTCGGAGACCTGACAATGAGCAGTTCTTC. This encodes CASSFFRRPDNEQFF.

This chain links TRBV7-2 with TRBJ2-7, with 8 bases matching TRBD1. The trim removed 4 bases at V and 2 bases at J, leaving 4 bases unmatched. CDR1 is SGHTA, CDR2 FQGNSA, per germline. This CDR3 region has 14 residues. As DNA, the CDR3 is TGTGCCAGCAGCTCGAAGGGACAGGCCTACGAGCAGTACTTC. It encodes CASSSKGQAYEQYF.

The J gene is TRBJ2-1, the V gene TRBV7-8, with D perhaps matching TRBD2 (5 bases). CDR3 length equals 15 residues. Germline CDR1 is SGHVS and CDR2 is FQNEAQ. V was pared by 5 bases and J by 4 bases, with 15 bases between. The CDR3 DNA follows: TGTGCCAGCAGCCGAGGCCCACGGGATTACAATGAGCAGTTCTTC. Amino acids: CASSRGPRDYNEQFF.

The chain uses TRBV4-2 and TRBJ2-5; TRBD2 matches at 8 bases. Germline CDR1 is LGHNA and CDR2 is YNFKEQ. Losses at the gene ends were 4 bases for V and 0 bases for J; bases not matched to a gene: 10. CDR3 length: 17 residues. CDR3 sequence (DNA): TGTGCCAGCAGCCCAGGTGGCGGGAGGTCAGACCAAGAGACCCAGTACTTC. Translated, it gives CASSPGGGRSDQETQYF.

V usage is TRBV11-2 and J usage is TRBJ1-1; D is perhaps TRBD1 (6 bases). Germline CDR1 SGHAT, CDR2 FQNNGV. V shed 0 bases and J shed 1 base, with 9 bases lying between them. This CDR3 is built from 15 residues. In DNA form, the CDR3 reads TGTGCCAGCAGCTTAGAGCAGGGGACGAACACTGAAGCTTTCTTT. It yields the protein CASSLEQGTNTEAFF.

This rearrangement joins TRBV5-1 to TRBJ2-7; D is uncertain. The germline CDR1 and CDR2 sequences are SGHRS and YFSETQ. The CDR3 sequence is 13 residues long. Trimming took 0 bases from V and 0 from J, leaving 4 bases between them. The CDR3 nucleotides are TGCGCCAGCAGCTTGGATTACTCCTACGAGCAGTACTTC. Translating it yields CASSLDYSYEQYF.